This T cell receptor beta chain was sequenced during a study of blood T cell repertoires in COVID-19. For the study at large: COVID-19 samples, acute and convalescent, were from the United States, Italy and Spain.

Study processing details: Estimation of nucleated cell counts was performed using reference gene primer amplification. The protocol was immunoSEQ multiplex PCR, while the TCRdb copy is restricted to in-frame clones and leaves out a portion. V, J and clone size are those of that table, while D and trimming were read from the DNA. Of about 220,000 clones detected, around four fifths appear once; the ten largest clones hold around 20%. The CDR3 totals 15 residues. J lost 9 bases, V lost 0 bases, and 5 bases had no gene match. CDR1 and CDR2 (germline): SGHNT, YENEEA. The chain carries TRBV11-3 and TRBJ2-1; 10 bases align to TRBD1. Sequenced input: peripheral blood. The sequence derives from a man aged 30 to 39 with active or convalescent COVID-19. The CDR3 loop is CASSLEGQGTSEQFF. The CDR3 bases are TGTGCCAGCAGCTTAGAGGGACAGGGGACGAGTGAGCAGTTCTTC.